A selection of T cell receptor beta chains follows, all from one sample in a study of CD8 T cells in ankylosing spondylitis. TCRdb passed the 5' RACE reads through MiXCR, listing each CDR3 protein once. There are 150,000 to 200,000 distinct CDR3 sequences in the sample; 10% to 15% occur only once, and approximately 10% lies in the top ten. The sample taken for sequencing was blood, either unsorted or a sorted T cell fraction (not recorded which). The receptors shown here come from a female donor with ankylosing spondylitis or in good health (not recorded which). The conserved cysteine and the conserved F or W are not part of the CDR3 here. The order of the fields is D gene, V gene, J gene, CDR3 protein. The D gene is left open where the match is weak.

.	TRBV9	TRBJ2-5	ASSPAPGHISQY
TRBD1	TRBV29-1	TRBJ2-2	SADRGNTGELF
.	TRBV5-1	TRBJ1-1	ASSLAGSDTEAF
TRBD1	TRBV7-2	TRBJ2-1	ASWGRGQTSYNEQF
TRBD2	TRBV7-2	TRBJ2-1	ASSSSGSGINEQF
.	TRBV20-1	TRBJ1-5	SASSQGNQPQH
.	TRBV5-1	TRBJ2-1	ASSLEGTPWPREYHEQF
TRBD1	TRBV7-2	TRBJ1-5	ASSLRGGTGEGAQH
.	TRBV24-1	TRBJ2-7	ATSAGSGSVSYEQY
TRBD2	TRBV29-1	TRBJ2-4	SVEDLRAGLKNIQY